This passage covers 14 T cell receptor beta chains from one sample sequenced in a study of blood T cell repertoires in COVID-19. Only in-frame clones appear in the TCRdb table, and some are missing; sequencing was by immunoSEQ multiplex PCR. The sample gives 95,000 to 150,000 clones, roughly 92% of which show up once; 2.1% is in the top ten. Source material: peripheral blood. The receptors derive from a man aged 45-65 years with COVID-19, enrolled during active disease.

The rearrangement joins TRBV5-1 to TRBJ2-3; 10 bases are shared with TRBD2. Per germline, CDR1 SGHRS and CDR2 YFSETQ. Germline trimming cut 1 base from V and 4 bases from J; bases unmatched to any gene: 6. The CDR3 length is 16 residues. CDR3 loop: CASSLSLAGVADTQYF. CDR3 bases: TGCGCCAGCAGCTTGTCCCTAGCGGGAGTAGCAGATACGCAGTATTTT.

The chain combines TRBV7-9 with TRBJ1-5, with TRBD1 matching over 8 bases. This CDR3 has 18 residues. CDR1 and CDR2 (germline): SEHNR, FQNEAQ (reference sequence). Trimming at V came to 7 bases and at J to 3 bases, leaving 17 bases not matched to a gene. CDR3 in DNA: TGTGCCAGCACTCACCGACGACAGGGGCGGGTTCTCAATCAGCCCCAGCATTTT. Translation gives CASTHRRQGRVLNQPQHF. Full variable domain (remainder filled in from reference TRBV7-9 and TRBJ1-5): DTGVSQNPRHKITKRGQNVTFRCDPISEHNRLYWYRQTLGQGPEFLTYFQNEAQLEKSRLLSDRFSAERPKGSFSTLEIQRTEQGDSAMYLCASTHRRQGRVLNQPQHFGDGTRLSIL.

The CDR3 region is CAWSRGGAYEQYF. The CDR3 DNA follows: TGTGCCTGGAGTCGCGGGGGAGCCTACGAGCAGTACTTC. This sequence joins TRBV30 and TRBJ2-7; TRBD2 aligns across 7 bases. The CDR3 loop spans 13 amino acids. J gave up 2 bases and V 2 bases, and 3 bases lay outside the gene matches. The germline gives CDR1 GTSNPN, CDR2 SVGIG (reference sequence).

The CDR3 reads CASSPDRIQPQHF. The CDR3 DNA is TGTGCCAGCAGCCCGGACAGGATTCAGCCCCAGCATTTT. J is TRBJ1-5 and V is TRBV7-2; 7 bases line up with TRBD1. Germline V gene sequence: CDR1 SGHTA, CDR2 FQGNSA. With V trimmed by 5 bases and J by 6 bases, 4 bases remained unmatched. The CDR3 runs to 13 residues.

J is TRBJ1-2 and V is TRBV28, with D perhaps TRBD1 (5 bases). CDR3 length: 13 residues. The V gene lost 7 bases and the J gene lost 4 bases, with 13 bases spanning the gap. The germline gives CDR1 MDHEN, CDR2 SYDVKM. CDR3 sequence: CASNPTGSYGYTF. In DNA, the CDR3 is TGTGCCAGCAATCCTACAGGCTCCTATGGCTACACCTTC.

The chain employs TRBV9 and TRBJ2-5; D perhaps matches TRBD1 (5 bases). The germline V gene has CDR1 SGDLS and CDR2 YYNGEE. Trimming pared 6 bases from V and 2 bases from J, leaving 17 bases between. The CDR3 runs to 15 residues. DNA for the CDR3: TGTGCCAGCAACCAGTTTGGGGCGGATCAAGAGACCCAGTACTTC. Translated: CASNQFGADQETQYF.

The chain uses TRBV6-2 or TRBV6-3 and TRBJ2-3, with 9 positions matching TRBD2. CDR1 and CDR2 from the germline V gene are MNHEY and SVGEGT. J was trimmed by 2 bases and V by 6 bases; bases with no gene match: 6. The CDR3 has 15 amino acids. The CDR3 loop is CASRPSGTYTDTQYF. CDR3 nucleotide sequence: TGTGCCAGCAGGCCTAGCGGGACTTACACAGATACGCAGTATTTT.

This rearrangement joins TRBV12-3 or TRBV12-4 to TRBJ1-4; D not certain. The V and J ends lost 4 bases and 5 bases respectively, with 5 bases between them. CDR3 length equals 12 residues. The CDR3 region is CASSSSNEKLFF. In DNA, the CDR3 is TGTGCCAGCAGTTCCTCCAATGAAAAACTGTTTTTT.

The chain employs TRBV5-1 and TRBJ2-7, with a weak D call TRBD1 (5 bases). The CDR3 is 14 amino acids. Germline assignment: CDR1 SGHRS and CDR2 YFSETQ. Trimming removed 0 bases from V and 5 bases from J, with 12 bases in between. The CDR3 here is CASSLGQGSHEQYF. The CDR3 DNA reads TGCGCCAGCAGCTTGGGCCAGGGTAGCCACGAGCAGTACTTC.

The genes are TRBV4-2 and TRBJ2-1; a weak D match, TRBD2 (6 bases). Germline V gene data show CDR1 as LGHNA and CDR2 as YNFKEQ. Trimming shortened V by 1 base and J by 7 bases, and 14 bases separated the two germline ends. The CDR3 contains 15 residues. The CDR3 reads CASSQAARDSNEQFF. Written as DNA, the CDR3 is TGTGCCAGCAGCCAAGCGGCGCGGGACTCGAATGAGCAGTTCTTC.

The chain is built from TRBV2 and TRBJ2-5, with 9 bases matching TRBD2. After removal of 7 bases from V and 5 bases from J, the junction contained 17 bases not matched to a gene. The V gene's germline CDR1 is SNHLY and CDR2 FYNNEI. This CDR3 region has 17 residues. The CDR3 DNA reads as TGTGCCAGCAAACCGCGGGGCGGGAGGGCCTTGGGGGAGACCCAGTACTTC. This translates into CASKPRGGRALGETQYF.

CDR3 DNA: TGTGTCAGAAGCCCAAGCGGCGGGGAGTCCTCCTACAATGAGCAGTTCTTC. Translation: CVRSPSGGESSYNEQFF. The chain recombines TRBV7-5 with TRBJ2-1; the table calls TRBD2, which could not be checked here. TRBV7-5 is an annotated pseudogene. This CDR3 has 17 residues.

V gene TRBV30 combines with J gene TRBJ2-2; TRBD2 aligns across 13 bases. V lost 1 base, J lost 6 bases, and 5 bases stayed unmatched. The CDR3 sequence is 16 residues long. Germline assignment: CDR1 GTSNPN and CDR2 SVGIG (reference sequence). CDR3 sequence: CAWSAGLAGASGELFF. The CDR3 DNA sequence: TGTGCCTGGAGTGCCGGACTAGCGGGAGCCTCCGGGGAGCTGTTTTTT.

The chain joins TRBV4-1 to TRBJ1-2; D perhaps matches TRBD1 (6 bases). CDR1 MGHRA and CDR2 YSYEKL come from the germline V gene. The CDR3 has 19 residues. Trimming shortened V by 2 bases and J by 4 bases, and 26 bases separated the two germline ends. CDR3 DNA: TGCGCCAGCAGCCAAACCCTTTCGACAGGTACAGATGGGTTCTATGGCTACACCTTC. Translation: CASSQTLSTGTDGFYGYTF.